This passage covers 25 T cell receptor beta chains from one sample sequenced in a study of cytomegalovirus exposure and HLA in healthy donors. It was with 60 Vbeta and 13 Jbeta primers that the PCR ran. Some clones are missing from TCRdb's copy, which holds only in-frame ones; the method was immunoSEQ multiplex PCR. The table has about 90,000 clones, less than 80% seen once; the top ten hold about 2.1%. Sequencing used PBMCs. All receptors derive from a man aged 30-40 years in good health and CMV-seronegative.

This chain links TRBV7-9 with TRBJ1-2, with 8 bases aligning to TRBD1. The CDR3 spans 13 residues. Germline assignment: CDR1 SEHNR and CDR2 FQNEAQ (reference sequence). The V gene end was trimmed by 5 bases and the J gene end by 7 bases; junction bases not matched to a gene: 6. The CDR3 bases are TGTGCCAGCAGCCCTCAGACAGGGGCTGGCTACACCTTC. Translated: CASSPQTGAGYTF. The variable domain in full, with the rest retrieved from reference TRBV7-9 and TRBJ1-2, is DTGVSQNPRHKITKRGQNVTFRCDPISEHNRLYWYRQTLGQGPEFLTYFQNEAQLEKSRLLSDRFSAERPKGSFSTLEIQRTEQGDSAMYLCASSPQTGAGYTFGSGTRLTVV.

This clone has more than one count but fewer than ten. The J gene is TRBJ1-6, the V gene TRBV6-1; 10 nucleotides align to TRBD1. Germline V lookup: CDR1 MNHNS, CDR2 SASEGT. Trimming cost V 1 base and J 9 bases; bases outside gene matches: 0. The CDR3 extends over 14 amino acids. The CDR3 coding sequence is TGTGCCAGCAGTGAAGGACAGGGGGCTTCACCCCTCCACTTT. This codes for CASSEGQGASPLHF.

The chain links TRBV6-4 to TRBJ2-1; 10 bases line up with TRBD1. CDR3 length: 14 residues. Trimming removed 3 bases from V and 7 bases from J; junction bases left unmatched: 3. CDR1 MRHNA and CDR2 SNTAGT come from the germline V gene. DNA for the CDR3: TGTGCCAGCAGTGAATGGACAGGGGGGAATGAGCAGTTCTTC. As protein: CASSEWTGGNEQFF.

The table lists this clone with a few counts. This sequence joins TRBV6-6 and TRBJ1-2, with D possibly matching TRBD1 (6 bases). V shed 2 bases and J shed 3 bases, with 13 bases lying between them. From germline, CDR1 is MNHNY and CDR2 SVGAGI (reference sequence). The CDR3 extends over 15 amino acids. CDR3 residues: CASSYLAGGHYGYTF. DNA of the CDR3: TGTGCCAGCAGTTACCTTGCGGGGGGCCACTATGGCTACACCTTC.

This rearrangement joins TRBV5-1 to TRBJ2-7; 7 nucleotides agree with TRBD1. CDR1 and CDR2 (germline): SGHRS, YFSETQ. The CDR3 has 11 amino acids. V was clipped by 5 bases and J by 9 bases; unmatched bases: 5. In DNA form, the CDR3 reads TGCGCCAGCAGTCTACGGGACAGGCAGTACTTC. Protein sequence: CASSLRDRQYF.

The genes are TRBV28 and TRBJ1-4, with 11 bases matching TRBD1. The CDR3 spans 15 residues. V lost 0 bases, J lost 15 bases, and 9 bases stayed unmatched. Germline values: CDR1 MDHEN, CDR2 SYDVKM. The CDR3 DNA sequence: TGTGCCAGCAGTTTATGGGGACAGGGGGTTAACGTGGTGTTTTTT. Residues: CASSLWGQGVNVVFF.

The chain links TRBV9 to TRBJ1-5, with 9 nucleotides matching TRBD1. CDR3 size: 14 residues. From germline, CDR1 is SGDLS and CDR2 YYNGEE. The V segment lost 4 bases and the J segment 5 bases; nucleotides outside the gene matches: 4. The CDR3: CASSPGTGYQPQHF. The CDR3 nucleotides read TGTGCCAGCAGCCCAGGGACAGGGTATCAGCCCCAGCATTTT.

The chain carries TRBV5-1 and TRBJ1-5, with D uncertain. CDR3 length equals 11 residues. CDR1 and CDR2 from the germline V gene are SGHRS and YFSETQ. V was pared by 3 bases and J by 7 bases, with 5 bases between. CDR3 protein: CASSCGQPQHF. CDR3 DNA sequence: TGCGCCAGCAGCTGTGGCCAGCCCCAGCATTTT.

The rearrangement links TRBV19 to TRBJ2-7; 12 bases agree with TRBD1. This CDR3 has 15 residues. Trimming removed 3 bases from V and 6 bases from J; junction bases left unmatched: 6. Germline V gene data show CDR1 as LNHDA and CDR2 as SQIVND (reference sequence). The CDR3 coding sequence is TGTGCCAGTAGTATCACCGGGACAGGGGGCGGCGAGCAGTACTTC. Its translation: CASSITGTGGGEQYF.

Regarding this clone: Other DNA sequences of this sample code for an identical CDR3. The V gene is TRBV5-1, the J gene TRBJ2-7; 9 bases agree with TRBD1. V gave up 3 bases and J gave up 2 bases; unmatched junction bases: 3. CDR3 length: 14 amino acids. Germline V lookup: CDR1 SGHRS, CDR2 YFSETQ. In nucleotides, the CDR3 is TGCGCCAGCAGCTCAGGGACAGGGACCTACGAGCAGTACTTC. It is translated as CASSSGTGTYEQYF.

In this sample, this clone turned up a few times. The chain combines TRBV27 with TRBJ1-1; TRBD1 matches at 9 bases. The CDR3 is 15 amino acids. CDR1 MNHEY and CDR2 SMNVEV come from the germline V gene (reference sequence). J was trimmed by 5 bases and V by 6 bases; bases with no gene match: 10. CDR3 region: CASRGTGMGWTEAFF. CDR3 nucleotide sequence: TGTGCCAGCAGGGGGACAGGGATGGGGTGGACTGAAGCTTTCTTT.

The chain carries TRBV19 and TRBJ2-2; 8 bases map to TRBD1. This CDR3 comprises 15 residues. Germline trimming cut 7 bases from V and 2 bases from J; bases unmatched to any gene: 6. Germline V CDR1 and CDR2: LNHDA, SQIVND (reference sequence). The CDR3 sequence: CASTTGQGNTGELFF. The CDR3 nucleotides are TGTGCCAGTACCACCGGACAGGGAAACACCGGGGAGCTGTTTTTT.

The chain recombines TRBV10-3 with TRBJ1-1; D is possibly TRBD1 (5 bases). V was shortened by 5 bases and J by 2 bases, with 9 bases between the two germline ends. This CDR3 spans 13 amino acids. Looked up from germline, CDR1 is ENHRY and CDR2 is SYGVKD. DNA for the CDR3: TGTGCCATCAGTCGGGGGGATAACACTGAAGCTTTCTTT. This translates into CAISRGDNTEAFF.

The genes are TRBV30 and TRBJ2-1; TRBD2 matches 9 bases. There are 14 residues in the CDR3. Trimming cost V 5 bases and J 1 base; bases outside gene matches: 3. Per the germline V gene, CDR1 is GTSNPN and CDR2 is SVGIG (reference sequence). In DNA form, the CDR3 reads TGTGCCTGGGTAGGACTAGCGTCCTACAATGAGCAGTTCTTC. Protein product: CAWVGLASYNEQFF.

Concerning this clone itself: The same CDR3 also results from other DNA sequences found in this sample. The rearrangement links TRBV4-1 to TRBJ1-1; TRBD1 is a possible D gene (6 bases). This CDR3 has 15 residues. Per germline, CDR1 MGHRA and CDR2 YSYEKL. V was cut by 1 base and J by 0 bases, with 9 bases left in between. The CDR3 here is CASSQATGLNTEAFF. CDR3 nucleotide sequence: TGCGCCAGCAGCCAAGCGACAGGACTGAACACTGAAGCTTTCTTT.

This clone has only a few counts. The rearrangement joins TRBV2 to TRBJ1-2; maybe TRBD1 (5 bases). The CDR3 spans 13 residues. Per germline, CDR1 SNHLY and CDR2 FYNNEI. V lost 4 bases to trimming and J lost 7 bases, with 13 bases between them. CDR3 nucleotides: TGTGCCAGCAGTGTACTGGGGCGGAGTGGCTACACCTTC. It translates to CASSVLGRSGYTF.

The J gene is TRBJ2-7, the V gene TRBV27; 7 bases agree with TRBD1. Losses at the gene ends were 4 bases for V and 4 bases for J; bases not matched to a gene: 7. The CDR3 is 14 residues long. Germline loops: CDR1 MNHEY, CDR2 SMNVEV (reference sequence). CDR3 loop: CASSSLDRLYEQYF. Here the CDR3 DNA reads TGTGCCAGCAGTTCCCTGGACAGGTTGTACGAGCAGTACTTC.

The CDR3 loop is CASSTGTGFYEQYF. The CDR3 region has the DNA TGTGCCAGCAGCACCGGGACAGGTTTCTACGAGCAGTACTTC. V gene TRBV7-2 combines with J gene TRBJ2-7, with 8 bases fitting TRBD1. The V gene's germline CDR1 is SGHTA and CDR2 FQGNSA. Germline trimming cut 5 bases from V and 3 bases from J; bases unmatched to any gene: 6. The CDR3 has 14 residues.

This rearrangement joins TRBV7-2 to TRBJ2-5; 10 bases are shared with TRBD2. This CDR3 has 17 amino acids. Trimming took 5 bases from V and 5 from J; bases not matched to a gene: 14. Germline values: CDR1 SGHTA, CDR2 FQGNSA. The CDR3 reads CASSRRTSGVKAETQYF. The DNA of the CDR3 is TGTGCCAGCAGCCGTCGAACTAGCGGGGTTAAGGCGGAGACCCAGTACTTC.

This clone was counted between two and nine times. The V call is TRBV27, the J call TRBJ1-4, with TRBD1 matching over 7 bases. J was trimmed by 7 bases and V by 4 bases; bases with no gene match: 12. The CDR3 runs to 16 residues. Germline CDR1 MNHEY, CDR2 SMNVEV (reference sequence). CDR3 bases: TGTGCCAGCAGTTCCTGGGCGCAGGGGGGATCTGAAAAACTGTTTTTT. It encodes CASSSWAQGGSEKLFF.

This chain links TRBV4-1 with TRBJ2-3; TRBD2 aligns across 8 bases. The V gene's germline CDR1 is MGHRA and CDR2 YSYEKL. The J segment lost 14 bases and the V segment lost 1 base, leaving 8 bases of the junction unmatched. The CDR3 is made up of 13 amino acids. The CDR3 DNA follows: TGCGCCAGCAGCCAAGGGGGGGGACTAGTTCCGTATTTT. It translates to CASSQGGGLVPYF.

The CDR3: CAWGQGYEQYF. Written as DNA, the CDR3 is TGTGCCTGGGGACAGGGCTACGAGCAGTACTTC. This rearrangement joins TRBV30 to TRBJ2-7; 8 positions match TRBD1. The V gene end was trimmed by 5 bases and the J gene end by 3 bases; junction bases not matched to a gene: 0. This CDR3 is 11 amino acids long. Germline values: CDR1 GTSNPN, CDR2 SVGIG (reference sequence).

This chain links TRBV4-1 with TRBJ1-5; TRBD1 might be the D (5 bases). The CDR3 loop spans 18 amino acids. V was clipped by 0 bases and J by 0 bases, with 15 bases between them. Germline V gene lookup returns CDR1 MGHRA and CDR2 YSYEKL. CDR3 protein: CASSQEGARAYSNQPQHF. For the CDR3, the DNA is TGCGCCAGCAGCCAAGAAGGGGCCAGGGCCTATAGCAATCAGCCCCAGCATTTT.

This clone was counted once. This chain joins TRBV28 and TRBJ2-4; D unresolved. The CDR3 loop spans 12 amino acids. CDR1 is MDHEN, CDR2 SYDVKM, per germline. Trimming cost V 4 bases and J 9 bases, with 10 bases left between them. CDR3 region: CASSSPPGIQYF. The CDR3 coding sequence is TGTGCCAGCAGTTCCCCCCCCGGCATTCAGTACTTC.

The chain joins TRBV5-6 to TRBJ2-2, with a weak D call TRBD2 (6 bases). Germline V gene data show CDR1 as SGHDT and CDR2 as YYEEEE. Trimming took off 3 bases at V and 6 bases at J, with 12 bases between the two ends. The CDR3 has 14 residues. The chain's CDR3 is CASSSRLVSGELFF. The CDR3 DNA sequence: TGTGCCAGCAGCTCCCGACTAGTGTCCGGGGAGCTGTTTTTT.